The table lists the clone carrying this T cell receptor beta chain with many counts. The target antigen is unknown. The germline V and J ends were trimmed by 6 bases and 1 base, with 15 bases remaining between them. The CDR3 sequence is 15 residues long. Germline V gene sequence: CDR1 ENHRY, CDR2 SYGVKD. This sample is drawn from a study of T-cell reconstitution after alpha-beta-depleted transplantation in children. Points from the study as a whole: Surviving recipient cells, namely T cells and thymic progenitors, were the source of high day-60 TCRbeta diversity in some patients. Reportedly, only several hundred clones from non-depleted graft cells drove alpha-beta T-cell counts at about two months.

Preparation of the TCRbeta library was carried out with unique molecular identifiers. TCRdb recomputed calls from the PCR reads with MiXCR, one row per CDR3 protein. The sample shows 60,000 to 70,000 distinct CDR3 sequences, just under 5% of them seen only once. The specimen was PBMCs, mostly from graft donor cells, collected 180 days after TCRalphabeta/CD19-depleted stem cell transplant. The chain is built from TRBV10-3 and TRBJ1-1; D perhaps matches TRBD1 (6 bases). This clonotype was sampled from a boy under two years old who had a stem cell transplant for acute myeloid leukemia, so the T cells may come from the graft donor. The CDR3 protein is CAIRTQGWENTEAFF. The CDR3 DNA reads TGTGCCATCAGGACACAGGGTTGGGAGAACACTGAAGCTTTCTTT.